The following is a T cell receptor beta chain sequence with its context. Antigen unknown. With 7 bases clipped from V and 1 base from J, the junction kept 5 bases outside the gene matches. CDR3 size: 16 residues. Germline lookup yields CDR1 SNHLY and CDR2 FYNNEI. This specimen belongs to a study of T cell responses to AZD1222 COVID-19 vaccine. Study-wide results and caveats: Spike was spanned by vaccine-associated CD4 TCRs, with dominance at 160-218 and 743-854. Unmutated variant regions are reportedly the target of nearly half of TCRs that are spike-specific. It should be noted that donors were predominantly white British and more often female, and clonal diversity was possibly underestimated. Baseline seropositivity characterized only a handful of AZD1222 recipients.

Profiled with immunoSEQ multiplex PCR; TCRdb holds only in-frame clones, not every one. This repertoire shows 54,000 or so clones, approximately 88% found once; its top ten account for 14% to 15%. The chain joins TRBV2 to TRBJ2-7, with 15 nucleotides matching TRBD2. Sequenced material: peripheral blood, taken on day 0 of AZD1222 vaccination. The TCR sequence derives from an adult in good health. The CDR3 DNA sequence: TGTGCCAGCACCCCCGGGACTAGCGGGAGGTCCTACGAGCAGTACTTC. This sequence encodes CASTPGTSGRSYEQYF. The full variable domain, completed using reference TRBV2 and TRBJ2-7, is EPEVTQTPSHQVTQMGQEVILRCVPISNHLYFYWYRQILGQKVEFLVSFYNNEISEKSEIFDDQFSVERPDGSNFTLKIRSTKLEDSAMYFCASTPGTSGRSYEQYFGPGTRLTVT.